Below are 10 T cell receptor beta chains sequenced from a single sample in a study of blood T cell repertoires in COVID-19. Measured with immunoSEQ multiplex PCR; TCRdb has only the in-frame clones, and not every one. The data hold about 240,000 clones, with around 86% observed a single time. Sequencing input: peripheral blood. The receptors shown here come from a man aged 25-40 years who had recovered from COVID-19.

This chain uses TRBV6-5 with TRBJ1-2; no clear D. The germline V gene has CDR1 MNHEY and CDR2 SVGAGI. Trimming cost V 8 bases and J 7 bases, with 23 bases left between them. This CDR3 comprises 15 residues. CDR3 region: CASRSPGNKEGGYTF. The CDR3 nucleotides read TGTGCCAGCCGATCACCGGGAAACAAAGAGGGTGGCTACACCTTC.

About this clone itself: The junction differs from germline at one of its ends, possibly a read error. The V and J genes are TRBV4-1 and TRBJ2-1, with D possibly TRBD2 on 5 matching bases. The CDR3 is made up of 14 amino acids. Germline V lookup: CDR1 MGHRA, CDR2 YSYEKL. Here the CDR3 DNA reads TGCGCCAGCAGCCAAGCGGGGTCATGGGCTGAGAAGTTCTTC. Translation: CASSQAGSWAEKFF.

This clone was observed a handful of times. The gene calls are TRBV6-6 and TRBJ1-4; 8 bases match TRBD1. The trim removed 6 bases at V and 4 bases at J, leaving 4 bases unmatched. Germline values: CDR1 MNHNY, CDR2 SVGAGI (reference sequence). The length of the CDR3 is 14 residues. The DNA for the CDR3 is TGTGCCAGCAGACCCGACAGGGGTAATGAAAAACTGTTTTTT. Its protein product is CASRPDRGNEKLFF.

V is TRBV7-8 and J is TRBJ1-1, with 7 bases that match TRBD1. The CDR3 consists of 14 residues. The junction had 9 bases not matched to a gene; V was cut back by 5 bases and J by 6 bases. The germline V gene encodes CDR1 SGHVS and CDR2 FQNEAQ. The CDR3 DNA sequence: TGTGCCAGCAGCAACGAACAGGGGTGGGCTGAAGCTTTCTTT. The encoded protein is CASSNEQGWAEAFF. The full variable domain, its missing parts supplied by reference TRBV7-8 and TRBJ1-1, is GAGVSQSPRYKVAKRGQDVALRCDPISGHVSLFWYQQALGQGPEFLTYFQNEAQLDKSGLPSDRFFAERPEGSVSTLKIQRTQQEDSAVYLCASSNEQGWAEAFFGQGTRLTVV.

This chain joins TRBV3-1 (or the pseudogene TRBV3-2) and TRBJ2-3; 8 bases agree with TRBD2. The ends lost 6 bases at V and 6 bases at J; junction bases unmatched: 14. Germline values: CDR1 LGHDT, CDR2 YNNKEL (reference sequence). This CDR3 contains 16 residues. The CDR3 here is CASRPGMGLESDTQYF. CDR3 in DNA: TGTGCCAGCAGGCCAGGCATGGGACTAGAGTCCGATACGCAGTATTTT.

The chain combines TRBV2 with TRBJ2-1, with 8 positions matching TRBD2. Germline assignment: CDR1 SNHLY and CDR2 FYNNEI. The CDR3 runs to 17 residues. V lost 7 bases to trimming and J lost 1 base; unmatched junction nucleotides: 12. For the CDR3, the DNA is TGTGCCAGCACCGGAGTAATCGGCGGGGGGTCCTACAATGAGCAGTTCTTC. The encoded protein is CASTGVIGGGSYNEQFF.

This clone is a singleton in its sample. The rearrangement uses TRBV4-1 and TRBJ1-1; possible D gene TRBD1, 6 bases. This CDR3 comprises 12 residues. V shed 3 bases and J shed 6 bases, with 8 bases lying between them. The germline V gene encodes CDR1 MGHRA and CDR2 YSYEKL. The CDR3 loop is CASSHGGPEAFF. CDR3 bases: TGCGCCAGCAGCCACGGGGGGCCTGAAGCTTTCTTT.

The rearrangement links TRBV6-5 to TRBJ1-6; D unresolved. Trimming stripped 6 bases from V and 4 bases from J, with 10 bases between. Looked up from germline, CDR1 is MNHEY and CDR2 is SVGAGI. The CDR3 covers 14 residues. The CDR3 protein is CASSYGPYNSPLHF. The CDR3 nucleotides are TGTGCCAGCAGCTATGGGCCTTATAATTCACCCCTCCACTTT.

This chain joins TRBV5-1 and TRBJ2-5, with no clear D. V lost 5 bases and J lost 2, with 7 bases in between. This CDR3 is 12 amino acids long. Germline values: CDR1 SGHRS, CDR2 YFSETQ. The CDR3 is CASRIEQETQYF. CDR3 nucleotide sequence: TGCGCCAGCAGAATAGAACAAGAGACCCAGTACTTC.

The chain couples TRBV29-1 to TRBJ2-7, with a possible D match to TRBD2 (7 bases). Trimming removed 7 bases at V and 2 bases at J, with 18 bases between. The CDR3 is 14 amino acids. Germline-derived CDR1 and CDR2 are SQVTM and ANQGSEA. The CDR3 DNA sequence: TGCAGCGCAAAGGGGGGGGTCGGAACCTACGAGCAGTACTTC. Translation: CSAKGGVGTYEQYF.